Reported below is one T cell receptor (beta chain). Its antigen is as yet unknown. CDR3 length: 13 residues. V lost 5 bases, J lost 7 bases, and 5 bases stayed unmatched. Germline CDR1 MNHEY, CDR2 SVGAGI. The data are from a study of blood T cells in healthy people across ages. General study results and limits: A roughly linear age-dependent decrease characterized TCR beta diversity per million T cells.

The use of a sample-barcoded 5' primer and a J-beta primer mix characterized a second PCR of roughly 6 to 11 cycles. Unique molecular identifiers of 12 random nucleotides labeled each cDNA. One entry per CDR3 protein, called by TCRdb with MiXCR from the 5' RACE reads. The sample has roughly 1,300,000 distinct CDR3 sequences, approximately 63% seen once. The extraction recovered at least 5 micrograms of total RNA per sample. The chain carries TRBV6-5 and TRBJ1-5; 7 nucleotides agree with TRBD1. Source material: blood. This clonotype was sampled from a man aged 18 to 30 in good health. CDR3 DNA: TGTGCCAGCAGTGAGGGGGCACGGCAGCCCCAGCATTTT. Translated: CASSEGARQPQHF.